This T cell receptor (beta chain) was captured by sequencing in a study of blood T cells in healthy people across ages. V shed 6 bases and J shed 11 bases, with 31 bases lying between them. The CDR3 sequence is 17 residues long. The germline V gene encodes CDR1 MNHNS and CDR2 SASEGT. Worth noting for this clonotype: Its matching antigen is unknown. This sequence may be a read error, since a much larger clone differs from it by one base.

Study findings and constraints: Any conclusive comparison of naive versus antigen-experienced cells was prevented by using unsorted PBMCs.

The use of a sample-barcoded 5' primer and a J-beta primer mix characterized a second PCR of roughly 6 to 12 cycles. One entry per CDR3 protein results from TCRdb running MiXCR on the 5' RACE reads. The top ten clones hold over 6.5% of a sample with about 1.4 million distinct CDR3 sequences, approximately 59% of them seen once. The chain couples TRBV6-1 to TRBJ2-5, with a tentative D call TRBD2 (5 bases). The sequence came from a man aged 18 to 35 in good health. The sample was blood. The CDR3 DNA follows: TGTGCCAGCAGACCAGCCTGGGCTAGCCTCGGAATCGGGGAGCAGTACTTC. The encoded protein is CASRPAWASLGIGEQYF.